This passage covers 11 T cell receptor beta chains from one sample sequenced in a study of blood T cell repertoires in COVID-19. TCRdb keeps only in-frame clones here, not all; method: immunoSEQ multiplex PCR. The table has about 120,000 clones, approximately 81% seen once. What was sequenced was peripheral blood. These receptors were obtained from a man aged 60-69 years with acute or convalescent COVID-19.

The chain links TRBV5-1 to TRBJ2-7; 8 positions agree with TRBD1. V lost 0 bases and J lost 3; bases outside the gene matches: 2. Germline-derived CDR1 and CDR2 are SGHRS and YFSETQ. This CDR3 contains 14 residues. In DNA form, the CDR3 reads TGCGCCAGCAGCTTGGCGACAGGGGACTACGAGCAGTACTTC. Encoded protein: CASSLATGDYEQYF.

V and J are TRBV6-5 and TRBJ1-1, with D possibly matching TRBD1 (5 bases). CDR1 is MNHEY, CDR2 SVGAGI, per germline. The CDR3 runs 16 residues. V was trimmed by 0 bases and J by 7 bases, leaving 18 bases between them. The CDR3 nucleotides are TGTGCCAGCAGTTACTCGATTAGGGCGGGGGGGAATGAAGCTTTCTTT. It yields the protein CASSYSIRAGGNEAFF.

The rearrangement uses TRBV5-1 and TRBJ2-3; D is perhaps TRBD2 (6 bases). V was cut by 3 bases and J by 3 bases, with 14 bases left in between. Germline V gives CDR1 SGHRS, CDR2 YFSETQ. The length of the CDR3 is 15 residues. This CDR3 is CASSWDLRRTDTQYF. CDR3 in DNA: TGCGCCAGCAGCTGGGACTTAAGGAGGACAGATACGCAGTATTTT.

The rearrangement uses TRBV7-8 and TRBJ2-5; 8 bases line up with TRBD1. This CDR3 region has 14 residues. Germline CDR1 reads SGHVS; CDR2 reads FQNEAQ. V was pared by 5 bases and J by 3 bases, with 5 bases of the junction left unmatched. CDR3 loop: CASSPMTGEETQYF. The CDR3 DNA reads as TGTGCCAGCAGCCCGATGACAGGGGAAGAGACCCAGTACTTC.

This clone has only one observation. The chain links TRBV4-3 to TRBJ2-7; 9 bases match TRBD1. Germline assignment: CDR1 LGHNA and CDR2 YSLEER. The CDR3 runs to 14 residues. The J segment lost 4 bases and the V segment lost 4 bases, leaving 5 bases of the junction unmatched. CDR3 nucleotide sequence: TGCGCCAGCAGCCTTTACAGGGGGCCTTACGAGCAGTACTTC. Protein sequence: CASSLYRGPYEQYF.

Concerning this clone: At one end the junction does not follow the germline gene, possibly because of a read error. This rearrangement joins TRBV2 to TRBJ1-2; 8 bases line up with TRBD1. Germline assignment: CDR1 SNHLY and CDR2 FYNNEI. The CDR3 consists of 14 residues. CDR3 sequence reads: CASSLQGGNNGYTF. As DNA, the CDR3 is TGTGCCAGCAGCCTACAGGGGGGTAACAATGGCTACACCTTC.

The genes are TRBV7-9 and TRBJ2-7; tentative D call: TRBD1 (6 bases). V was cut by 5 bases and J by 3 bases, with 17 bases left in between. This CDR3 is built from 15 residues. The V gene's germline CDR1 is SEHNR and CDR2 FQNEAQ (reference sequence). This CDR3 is CASSPGASGNYEQYF. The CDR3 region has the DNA TGTGCCAGCAGCCCAGGGGCCAGCGGTAACTACGAGCAGTACTTC.

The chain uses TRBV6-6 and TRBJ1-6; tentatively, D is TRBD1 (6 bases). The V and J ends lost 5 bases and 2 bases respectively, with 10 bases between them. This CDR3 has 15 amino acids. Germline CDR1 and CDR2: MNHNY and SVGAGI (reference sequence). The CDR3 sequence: CASSPQGPYNSPLHF. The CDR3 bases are TGTGCCAGCAGTCCACAGGGCCCCTATAATTCACCCCTCCACTTT.

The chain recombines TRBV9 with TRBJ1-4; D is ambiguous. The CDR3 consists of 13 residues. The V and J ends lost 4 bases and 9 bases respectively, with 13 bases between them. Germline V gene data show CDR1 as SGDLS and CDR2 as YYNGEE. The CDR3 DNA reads TGTGCCAGCAGCCCGGAGGACCGACAAAAACTGTTTTTT. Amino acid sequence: CASSPEDRQKLFF.

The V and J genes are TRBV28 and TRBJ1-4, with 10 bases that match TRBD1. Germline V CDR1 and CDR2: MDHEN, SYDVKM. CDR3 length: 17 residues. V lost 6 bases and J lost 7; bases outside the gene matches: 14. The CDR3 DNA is TGTGCCAGCAGCCGGCGGGGACAGGGGTGGGGAGGTGAAAAACTGTTTTTT. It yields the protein CASSRRGQGWGGEKLFF.

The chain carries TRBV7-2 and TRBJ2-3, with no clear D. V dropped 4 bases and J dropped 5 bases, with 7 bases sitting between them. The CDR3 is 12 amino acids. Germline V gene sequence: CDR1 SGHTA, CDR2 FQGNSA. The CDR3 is CASSSLGDTQYF. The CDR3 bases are TGTGCCAGCAGCTCTCTCGGAGATACGCAGTATTTT.